This T cell receptor (beta chain) was captured in a study of response to subunit inactivated influenza vaccine. Notes on the study in general: T cells newly recruited by each seasonal influenza vaccination are few, the authors suggested.

TCRdb fed the RT-PCR reads into MiXCR, producing one record per CDR3 protein. This table has around 250,000 distinct CDR3 sequences, 10% to 15% appearing once. This clonotype has more than one count but fewer than ten. Antigen specificity is unknown. The CDR3 length is 15 residues. Trimming cost V 2 bases and J 2 bases, with 10 bases left between them. Germline V gives CDR1 MNHEY, CDR2 SVGEGT. The receptor was derived from a man aged 45 to 65 who received an inactivated influenza vaccine. Sequences were derived from non-naive T cells sorted from PBMCs, sampled less than 15 days before vaccination. This chain joins TRBV6-2 or TRBV6-3 and TRBJ2-1; D may match TRBD1 or TRBD2 (6 bases each). CDR3 in DNA: TGTGCCAGCAGTTACGGTGGGGGGCCCTACAATGAGCAGTTCTTC. The encoded protein is CASSYGGGPYNEQFF.